This TCR beta chain was captured by sequencing in a study of blood T cell repertoires in COVID-19. Study information: Acute and convalescent COVID-19 specimens originated in the United States, Italy and Spain. PBMCs, B-cell-depleted T cells, or T cells provided the cDNA or gDNA that made up the material.

Patients in Seattle were enrolled during active infection, then followed longitudinally. Authors' analysis steps: Reference gene primers were amplified, and this amplification served to estimate nucleated cell counts. The data were produced by immunoSEQ multiplex PCR, yet TCRdb's version contains in-frame clones alone and is incomplete. The V and J calls and clone size come from that table; D and trimming were worked out from the DNA. The profile covers approximately 45,000 clones, with around 87% appearing a single time and more than 2% taken by the ten largest. The specimen sequenced was peripheral blood. The receptor comes from an elderly woman with COVID-19, enrolled during active disease.

The CDR3 spells CASSLVGGRPTDTQYF. CDR3 DNA: TGTGCCAGCAGCTTGGTGGGCGGGAGACCCACAGATACGCAGTATTTT. The chain recombines TRBV5-6 with TRBJ2-3; the match to TRBD2 covers 7 bases. The CDR3 consists of 16 residues. The germline V gene has CDR1 SGHDT and CDR2 YYEEEE. J was trimmed by 2 bases and V by 0 bases; bases with no gene match: 6. Using reference TRBV5-6 and TRBJ2-3 for the parts outside the CDR3, the full variable domain is DAGVTQSPTHLIKTRGQQVTLRCSPKSGHDTVSWYQQALGQGPQFIFQYYEEEERQRGNFPDRFSGHQFPNYSSELNVNALLLGDSALYLCASSLVGGRPTDTQYFGPGTRLTVL.